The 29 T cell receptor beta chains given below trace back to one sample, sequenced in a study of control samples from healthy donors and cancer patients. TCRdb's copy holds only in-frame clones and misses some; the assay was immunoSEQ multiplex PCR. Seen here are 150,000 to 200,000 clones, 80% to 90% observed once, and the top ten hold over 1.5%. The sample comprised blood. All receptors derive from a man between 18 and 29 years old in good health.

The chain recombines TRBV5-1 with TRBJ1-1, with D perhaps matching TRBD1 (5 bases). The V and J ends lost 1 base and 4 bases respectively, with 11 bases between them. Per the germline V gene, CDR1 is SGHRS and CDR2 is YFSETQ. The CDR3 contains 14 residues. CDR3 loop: CASSLNGDGTEAFF. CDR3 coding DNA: TGCGCCAGCAGCTTGAATGGGGACGGCACTGAAGCTTTCTTT. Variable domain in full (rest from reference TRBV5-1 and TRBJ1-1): KAGVTQTPRYLIKTRGQQVTLSCSPISGHRSVSWYQQTPGQGLQFLFEYFSETQRNKGNFPGRFSGRQFSNSRSEMNVSTLELGDSALYLCASSLNGDGTEAFFGQGTRLTVV.

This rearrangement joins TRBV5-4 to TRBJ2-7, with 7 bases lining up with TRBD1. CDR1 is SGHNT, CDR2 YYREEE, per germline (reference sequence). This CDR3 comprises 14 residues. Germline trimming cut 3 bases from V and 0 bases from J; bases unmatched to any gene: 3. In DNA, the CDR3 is TGTGCCAGCAGCTCAGGGGGTAACTCCTACGAGCAGTACTTC. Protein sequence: CASSSGGNSYEQYF.

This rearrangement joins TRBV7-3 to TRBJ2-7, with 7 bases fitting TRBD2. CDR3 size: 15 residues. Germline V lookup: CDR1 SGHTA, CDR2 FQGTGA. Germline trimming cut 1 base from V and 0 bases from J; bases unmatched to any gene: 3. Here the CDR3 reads CASSLSSGGSYEQYF. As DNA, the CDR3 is TGTGCCAGCAGCTTAAGTTCGGGGGGCTCCTACGAGCAGTACTTC.

CDR3 in amino acids: CASRGGVGGGTSSDTQYF. Here the CDR3 DNA reads TGCGCCAGCAGAGGTGGCGTCGGCGGGGGGACGTCTTCGGATACGCAGTATTTT. The J gene is TRBJ2-3, the V gene TRBV5-1; TRBD2 matches at 8 bases. Germline lookup yields CDR1 SGHRS and CDR2 YFSETQ. The trim removed 5 bases at V and 6 bases at J, leaving 20 bases unmatched. CDR3 length: 18 amino acids.

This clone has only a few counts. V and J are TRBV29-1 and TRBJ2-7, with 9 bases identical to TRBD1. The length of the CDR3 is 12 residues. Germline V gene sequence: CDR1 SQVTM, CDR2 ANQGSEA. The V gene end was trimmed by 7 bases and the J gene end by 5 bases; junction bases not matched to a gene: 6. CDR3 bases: TGCAGCGCTGGACAGGGGAGGAACGAGCAGTACTTC. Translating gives CSAGQGRNEQYF.

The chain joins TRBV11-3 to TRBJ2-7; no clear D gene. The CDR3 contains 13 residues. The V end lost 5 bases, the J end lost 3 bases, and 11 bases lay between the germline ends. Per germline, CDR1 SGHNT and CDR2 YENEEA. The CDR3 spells CASSNRADYEQYF. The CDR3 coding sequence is TGTGCCAGCAGCAACCGGGCCGACTACGAGCAGTACTTC.

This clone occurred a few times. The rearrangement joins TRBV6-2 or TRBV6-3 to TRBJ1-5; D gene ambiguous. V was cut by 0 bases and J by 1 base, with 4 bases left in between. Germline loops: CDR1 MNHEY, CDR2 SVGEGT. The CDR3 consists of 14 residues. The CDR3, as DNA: TGTGCCAGCAGTTACTCTGGAAGCAATCAGCCCCAGCATTTT. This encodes CASSYSGSNQPQHF.

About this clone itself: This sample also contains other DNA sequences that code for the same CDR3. CDR3 protein: CASSLGGARETQYF. CDR3 in DNA: TGCGCCAGCAGCTTGGGGGGGGCTAGAGAGACCCAGTACTTC. The chain is built from TRBV5-1 and TRBJ2-5; the D gene could be TRBD1 or TRBD2 (6 bases each). Trimming took 0 bases from V and 4 from J, leaving 10 bases between them. The CDR3 extends over 14 amino acids. Germline lookup yields CDR1 SGHRS and CDR2 YFSETQ.

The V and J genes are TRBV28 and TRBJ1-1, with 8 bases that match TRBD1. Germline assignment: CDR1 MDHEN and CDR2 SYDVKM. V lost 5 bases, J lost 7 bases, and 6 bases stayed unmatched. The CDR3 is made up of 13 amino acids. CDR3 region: CASSRTGRLEAFF. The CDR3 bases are TGTGCCAGCAGTCGGACAGGGAGACTTGAAGCTTTCTTT. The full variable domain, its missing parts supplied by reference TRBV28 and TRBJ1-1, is DVKVTQSSRYLVKRTGEKVFLECVQDMDHENMFWYRQDPGLGLRLIYFSYDVKMKEKGDIPEGYSVSREKKERFSLILESASTNQTSMYLCASSRTGRLEAFFGQGTRLTVV.

The CDR3 protein is CASSEPGQIYGYTF. CDR3 coding DNA: TGTGCCAGCAGTGAACCGGGACAGATCTATGGCTACACCTTC. The chain links TRBV6-1 to TRBJ1-2; 7 nucleotides align to TRBD1. CDR3 length: 14 amino acids. The germline gives CDR1 MNHNS, CDR2 SASEGT. The ends lost 2 bases at V and 4 bases at J; junction bases unmatched: 4.

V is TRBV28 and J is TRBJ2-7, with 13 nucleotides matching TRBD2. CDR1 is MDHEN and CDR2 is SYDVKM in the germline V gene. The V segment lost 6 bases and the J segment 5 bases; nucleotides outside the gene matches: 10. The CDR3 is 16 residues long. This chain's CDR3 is CASRTGTSGVGHEQYF. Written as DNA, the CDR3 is TGTGCCAGCAGAACCGGGACTAGCGGGGTGGGGCACGAGCAGTACTTC.

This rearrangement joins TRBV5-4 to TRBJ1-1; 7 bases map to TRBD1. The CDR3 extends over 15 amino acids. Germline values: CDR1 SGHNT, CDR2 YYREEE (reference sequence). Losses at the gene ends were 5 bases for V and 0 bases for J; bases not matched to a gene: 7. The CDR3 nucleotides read TGTGCCAGCAGTTCCGGGACAGCAATGAACACTGAAGCTTTCTTT. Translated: CASSSGTAMNTEAFF.

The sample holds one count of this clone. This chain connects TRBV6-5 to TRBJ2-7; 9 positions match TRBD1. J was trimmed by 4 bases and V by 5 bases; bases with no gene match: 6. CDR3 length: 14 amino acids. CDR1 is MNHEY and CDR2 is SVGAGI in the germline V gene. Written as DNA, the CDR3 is TGTGCCAGCAGTAACACAGGGGGCGGGTACGAGCAGTACTTC. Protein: CASSNTGGGYEQYF.

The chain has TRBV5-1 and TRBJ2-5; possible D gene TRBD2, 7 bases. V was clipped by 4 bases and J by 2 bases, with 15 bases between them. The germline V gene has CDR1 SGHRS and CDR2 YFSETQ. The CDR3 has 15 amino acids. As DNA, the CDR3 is TGCGCCAGCAGCCCTGGGGGGGGCGGTCAAGAGACCCAGTACTTC. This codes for CASSPGGGGQETQYF.

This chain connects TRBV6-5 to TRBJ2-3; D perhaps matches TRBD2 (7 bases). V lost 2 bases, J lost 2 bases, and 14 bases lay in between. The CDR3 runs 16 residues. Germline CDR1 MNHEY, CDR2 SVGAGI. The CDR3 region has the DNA TGTGCCAGCAGTTACGACTCGGGGGGCTACACAGATACGCAGTATTTT. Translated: CASSYDSGGYTDTQYF.

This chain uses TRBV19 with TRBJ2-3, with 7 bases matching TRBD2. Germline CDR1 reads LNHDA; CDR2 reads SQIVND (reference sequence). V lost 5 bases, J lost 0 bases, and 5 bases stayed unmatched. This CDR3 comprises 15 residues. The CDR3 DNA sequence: TGTGCCAGTAGTTCCGGGGGGACTAGCACAGATACGCAGTATTTT. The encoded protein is CASSSGGTSTDTQYF.

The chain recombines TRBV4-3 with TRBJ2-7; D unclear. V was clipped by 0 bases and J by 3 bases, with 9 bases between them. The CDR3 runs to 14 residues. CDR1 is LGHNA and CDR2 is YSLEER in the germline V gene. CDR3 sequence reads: CASSQDRHYYEQYF. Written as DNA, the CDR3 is TGCGCCAGCAGCCAAGATCGACACTACTACGAGCAGTACTTC.

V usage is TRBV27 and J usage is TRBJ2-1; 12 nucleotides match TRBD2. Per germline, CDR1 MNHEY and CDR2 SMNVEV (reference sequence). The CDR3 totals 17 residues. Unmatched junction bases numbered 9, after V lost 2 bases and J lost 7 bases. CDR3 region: CASSLGLAGGPRNEQFF. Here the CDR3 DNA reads TGTGCCAGCAGTTTAGGGCTAGCGGGGGGGCCGCGTAATGAGCAGTTCTTC.

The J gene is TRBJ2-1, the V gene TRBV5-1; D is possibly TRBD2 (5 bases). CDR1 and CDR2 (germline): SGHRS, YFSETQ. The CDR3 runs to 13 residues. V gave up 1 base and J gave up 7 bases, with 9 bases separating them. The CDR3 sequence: CASSLTRVNEQFF. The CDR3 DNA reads TGCGCCAGCAGCTTGACTAGAGTTAATGAGCAGTTCTTC.

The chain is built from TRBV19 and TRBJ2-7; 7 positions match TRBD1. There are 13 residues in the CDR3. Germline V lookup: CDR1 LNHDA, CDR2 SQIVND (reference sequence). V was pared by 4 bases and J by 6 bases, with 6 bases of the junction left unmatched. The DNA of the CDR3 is TGTGCCAGTAGTAGCACAGGGGCTAGCGAGCAGTACTTC. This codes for CASSSTGASEQYF.

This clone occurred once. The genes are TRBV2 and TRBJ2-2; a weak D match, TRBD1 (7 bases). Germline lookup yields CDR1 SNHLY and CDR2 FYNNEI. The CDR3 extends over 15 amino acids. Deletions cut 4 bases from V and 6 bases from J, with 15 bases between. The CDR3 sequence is CASSVRDSRAGELFF. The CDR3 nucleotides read TGTGCCAGCAGTGTGCGGGACAGTCGGGCCGGGGAGCTGTTTTTT.

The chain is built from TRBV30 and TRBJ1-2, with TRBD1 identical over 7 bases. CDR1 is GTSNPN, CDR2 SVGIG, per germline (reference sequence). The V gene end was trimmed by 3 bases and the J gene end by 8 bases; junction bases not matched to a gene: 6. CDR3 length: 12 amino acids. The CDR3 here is CAWRLEGAGYTF. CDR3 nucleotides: TGTGCCTGGAGGTTGGAGGGGGCAGGCTACACCTTC.

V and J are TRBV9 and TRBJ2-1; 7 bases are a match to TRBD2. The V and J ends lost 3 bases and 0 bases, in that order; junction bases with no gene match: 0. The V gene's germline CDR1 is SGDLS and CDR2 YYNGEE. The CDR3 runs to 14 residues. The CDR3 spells CASSGGSSYNEQFF. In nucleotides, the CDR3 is TGTGCCAGCAGCGGCGGGAGCTCCTACAATGAGCAGTTCTTC.

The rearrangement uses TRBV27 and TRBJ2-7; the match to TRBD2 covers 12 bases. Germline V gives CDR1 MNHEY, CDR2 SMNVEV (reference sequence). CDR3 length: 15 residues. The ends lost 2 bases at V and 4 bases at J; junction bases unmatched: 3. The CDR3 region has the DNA TGTGCCAGCAGTTTACGGGGACTAGCGGGTTACGAGCAGTACTTC. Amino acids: CASSLRGLAGYEQYF.

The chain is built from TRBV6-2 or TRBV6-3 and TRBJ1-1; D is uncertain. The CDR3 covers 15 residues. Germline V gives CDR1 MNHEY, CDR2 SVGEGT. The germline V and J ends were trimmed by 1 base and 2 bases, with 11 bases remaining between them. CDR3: CASSYFPRANTEAFF. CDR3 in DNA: TGTGCCAGCAGTTACTTTCCACGGGCCAACACTGAAGCTTTCTTT.

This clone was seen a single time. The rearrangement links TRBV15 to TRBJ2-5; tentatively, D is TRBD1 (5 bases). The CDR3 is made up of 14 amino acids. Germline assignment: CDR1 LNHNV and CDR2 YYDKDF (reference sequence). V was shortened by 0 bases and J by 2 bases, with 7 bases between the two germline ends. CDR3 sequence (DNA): TGTGCCACCAGCAGAGATCGACAGCAAGAGACCCAGTACTTC. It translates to CATSRDRQQETQYF.

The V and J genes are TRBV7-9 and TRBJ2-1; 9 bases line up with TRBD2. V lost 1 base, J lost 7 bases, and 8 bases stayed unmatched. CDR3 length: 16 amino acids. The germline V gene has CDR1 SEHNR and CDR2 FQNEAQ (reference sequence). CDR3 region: CASSLVAIAGENEQFF. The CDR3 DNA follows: TGTGCCAGCAGCTTAGTTGCGATAGCGGGGGAAAATGAGCAGTTCTTC.

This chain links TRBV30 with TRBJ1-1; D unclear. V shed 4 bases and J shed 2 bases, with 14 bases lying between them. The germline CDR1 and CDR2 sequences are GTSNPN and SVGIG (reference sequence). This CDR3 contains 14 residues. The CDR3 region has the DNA TGTGCCTGGAAGGGTTGGCAGACTAACACTGAAGCTTTCTTT. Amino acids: CAWKGWQTNTEAFF.

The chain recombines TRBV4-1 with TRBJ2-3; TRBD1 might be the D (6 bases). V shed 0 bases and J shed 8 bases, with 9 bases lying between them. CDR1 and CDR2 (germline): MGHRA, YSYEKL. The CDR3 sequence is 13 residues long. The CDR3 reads CASSQEVRGTQYF. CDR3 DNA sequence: TGCGCCAGCAGCCAAGAGGTCAGGGGTACGCAGTATTTT.